The 19 T cell receptor beta chains below were found in one sample sequenced in a study of CD8 T cells in ankylosing spondylitis. One entry per CDR3 protein results from TCRdb running MiXCR on the 5' RACE reads. The repertoire consists of about 160,000 distinct CDR3 sequences, with around 20% occurring once and the leading ten covering 7.8%. The sample consisted of blood, either unsorted or a sorted T cell fraction (not recorded which). The receptors originated from a male donor with ankylosing spondylitis or in good health (not recorded which).

This clonotype was observed a handful of times. The V call is TRBV19, the J call TRBJ2-1, with D perhaps matching TRBD2 (6 bases). Germline V gene data show CDR1 as LNHDA and CDR2 as SQIVND (reference sequence). Trimming took off 1 base at V and 6 bases at J, with 19 bases between the two ends. The CDR3 runs to 17 residues. CDR3 coding DNA: TGTGCCAGTAGTATAGGAAGGATCCTAGCGTCGGCCAATGAGCAGTTCTTC. Translation: CASSIGRILASANEQFF.

This clonotype appeared many times. The gene calls are TRBV20-1 and TRBJ2-7, with D hard to call. The CDR3 is 14 amino acids. The V end lost 2 bases, the J end lost 0 bases, and 11 bases lay between the germline ends. Germline loops: CDR1 DFQATT, CDR2 SNEGSKA (reference sequence). The CDR3 spells CSARRLDVSYEQYF. In DNA form, the CDR3 reads TGCAGTGCTAGACGACTGGATGTCTCCTACGAGCAGTACTTC.

This clonotype was picked up many times. The chain couples TRBV4-1 to TRBJ2-5; possible D gene TRBD2, 5 bases. Trimming pared 0 bases from V and 9 bases from J, leaving 14 bases between. The germline gives CDR1 MGHRA, CDR2 YSYEKL. The length of the CDR3 is 14 residues. The CDR3 loop reads CASSQESGLEAQYF. The DNA for the CDR3 is TGCGCCAGCAGCCAAGAATCCGGACTCGAGGCCCAGTACTTC.

This clonotype was recorded at least ten times. The chain is built from TRBV10-2 and TRBJ2-7, with 7 bases lining up with TRBD1. The CDR3 has 14 residues. Per the germline V gene, CDR1 is WSHSY and CDR2 is SAAADI. V lost 5 bases and J lost 7; bases outside the gene matches: 11. The CDR3 reads CASSRGQVPIEQYF. CDR3 coding DNA: TGCGCCAGCAGTAGAGGACAGGTCCCCATTGAGCAGTACTTC.

This clonotype was observed a handful of times. V is TRBV5-6 and J is TRBJ1-2; TRBD1 might be the D (6 bases). V was pared by 3 bases and J by 3 bases, with 12 bases between. The CDR3 is 14 amino acids. Germline CDR1 SGHDT, CDR2 YYEEEE. CDR3 DNA: TGTGCCAGCAGCTATCCACAGGGTGACTATGGCTACACCTTC. Amino acids: CASSYPQGDYGYTF.

This clonotype was seen ten or more times. The gene calls are TRBV20-1 and TRBJ1-2, with TRBD1 as a possible D gene (6 bases). Trimming pared 6 bases from V and 6 bases from J, leaving 17 bases between. From germline, CDR1 is DFQATT and CDR2 SNEGSKA (reference sequence). CDR3 size: 13 residues. CDR3 residues: CSALIQGRNGYTF. The CDR3 DNA sequence: TGCAGTGCATTGATACAGGGTAGGAATGGCTACACCTTC.

This clonotype appeared many times. V and J are TRBV4-1 and TRBJ2-1; 12 bases are shared with TRBD2. V gave up 3 bases and J gave up 6 bases; unmatched junction bases: 12. This CDR3 comprises 18 residues. Germline V gene sequence: CDR1 MGHRA, CDR2 YSYEKL. This CDR3 is CASSHPTSGGGTANEQFF. The DNA for the CDR3 is TGCGCCAGCAGCCATCCGACTAGCGGGGGAGGAACGGCCAATGAGCAGTTCTTC.

The V gene is TRBV20-1, the J gene TRBJ1-1; 8 nucleotides agree with TRBD1. The CDR3 runs 12 residues. Germline CDR1 reads DFQATT; CDR2 reads SNEGSKA (reference sequence). The V gene end was trimmed by 6 bases and the J gene end by 8 bases; junction bases not matched to a gene: 8. In nucleotides, the CDR3 is TGCAGTGCCGCAACAGGGGGTGAAGAAGCTTTCTTT. Encoded protein: CSAATGGEEAFF.

This clonotype was counted many times. This sequence joins TRBV20-1 and TRBJ2-2, with D possibly matching TRBD1 (5 bases). CDR3 size: 16 residues. The V gene lost 0 bases and the J gene lost 0 bases, with 11 bases spanning the gap. CDR1 is DFQATT and CDR2 is SNEGSKA in the germline V gene (reference sequence). The chain's CDR3 is CSARDRRTSNTGELFF. CDR3 coding DNA: TGCAGTGCTAGAGATCGGCGGACATCGAACACCGGGGAGCTGTTTTTT.

In DNA form, the CDR3 reads TGTGCCAGCACTAGCCCGATGGGACAGGGGGACAACAATGAGCAGTTCTTC. This encodes CASTSPMGQGDNNEQFF. The chain combines TRBV6-1 with TRBJ2-1; 11 positions match TRBD1. The CDR3 runs to 17 residues. After removal of 7 bases from V and 5 bases from J, the junction contained 13 bases not matched to a gene. Germline CDR1 reads MNHNS; CDR2 reads SASEGT.

Remarks on this clonotype: A much larger clone is a single base away; this may be a read error. The J gene is TRBJ2-4, the V gene TRBV28; 11 nucleotides match TRBD2. The CDR3 is 18 amino acids. The germline CDR1 and CDR2 sequences are MDHEN and SYDVKM. V gave up 2 bases and J gave up 9 bases; unmatched junction bases: 15. The CDR3 DNA reads as TGTGCCAGCAGTTTACCAAGAATAGCGGGAGGGCCAGGGAGCATTCAGTACTTC. Translating it yields CASSLPRIAGGPGSIQYF.

The chain uses TRBV18 and TRBJ2-5, with TRBD1 identical over 9 bases. Losses at the gene ends were 1 base for V and 6 bases for J; bases not matched to a gene: 3. The CDR3 spans 14 residues. Germline V lookup: CDR1 KGHSH, CDR2 LQKENI. The CDR3: CASSPLGQGQTQYF. Written as DNA, the CDR3 is TGTGCCAGCTCACCACTGGGACAGGGACAGACCCAGTACTTC.

The V and J genes are TRBV24-1 and TRBJ2-3; D call uncertain. There are 12 residues in the CDR3. Germline V lookup: CDR1 KGHDR, CDR2 SFDVKD. V lost 7 bases, J lost 5 bases, and 9 bases lay in between. The CDR3, as DNA: TGTGCCACCAGCCGAGCCGGAGATACGCAGTATTTT. This codes for CATSRAGDTQYF.

This clonotype was found a few times. The chain links TRBV11-2 to TRBJ1-4; D is possibly TRBD1 (5 bases). Between the trimmed V and J ends, which lost 2 bases and 3 bases, there was a span of 13 bases. Germline V gene lookup returns CDR1 SGHAT and CDR2 FQNNGV. CDR3 length equals 16 residues. CDR3 in amino acids: CASSLLGPGPNEKLFF. The DNA of the CDR3 is TGTGCCAGCAGCTTACTCGGACCAGGGCCTAATGAAAAACTGTTTTTT.

The chain employs TRBV28 and TRBJ2-3; D call uncertain. Germline V CDR1 and CDR2: MDHEN, SYDVKM. The CDR3 length is 13 residues. V was clipped by 7 bases and J by 1 base, with 9 bases between them. The CDR3 reads CASIRGGTDTQYF. The CDR3 nucleotides are TGTGCCAGCATCAGAGGCGGCACAGATACGCAGTATTTT.

This clonotype was seen ten or more times. The rearrangement uses TRBV4-1 and TRBJ2-1, with D hard to call. The CDR3 extends over 12 amino acids. Germline V gives CDR1 MGHRA, CDR2 YSYEKL. V was pared by 2 bases and J by 10 bases, with 9 bases between. In DNA, the CDR3 is TGCGCCAGCAGCCAATCCCAACTGGAGCAGTTCTTC. It codes for CASSQSQLEQFF.

This chain links TRBV20-1 with TRBJ2-2; TRBD2 aligns across 12 bases. V was pared by 0 bases and J by 5 bases, with 7 bases of the junction left unmatched. The CDR3 consists of 17 residues. CDR1 DFQATT and CDR2 SNEGSKA come from the germline V gene (reference sequence). CDR3 nucleotides: TGCAGTGCTAGAGAGCTACTAGCGGGAGGACAGACCGGGGAGCTGTTTTTT. Its translation: CSARELLAGGQTGELFF.

The chain combines TRBV5-1 with TRBJ2-2; D is ambiguous. V lost 0 bases and J lost 7, with 13 bases in between. Looked up from germline, CDR1 is SGHRS and CDR2 is YFSETQ. The CDR3 runs to 15 residues. CDR3 region: CASSLGAPSGGELFF. For the CDR3, the DNA is TGCGCCAGCAGCTTGGGGGCGCCGTCCGGCGGGGAGCTGTTTTTT.

At least ten counts were recorded for this clonotype. The V and J genes are TRBV5-5 and TRBJ1-2; 9 bases align to TRBD1. Per the germline V gene, CDR1 is SGHKS and CDR2 is YYEKEE (reference sequence). The junction had 10 bases not matched to a gene; V was cut back by 4 bases and J by 9 bases. CDR3 size: 14 residues. CDR3 nucleotides: TGTGCCAGCAGCGCAACAGGGGGCGCAATGAGCTACACCTTC. Protein product: CASSATGGAMSYTF.